The clone carrying this TCR beta chain has at least ten counts. Time point indicated: patch test 1, 2 weeks after DPC sensitization. Specified treatment: therapeutic diphenylcyclopropenone sensitization with weekly scalp DPC. This sample is part of a study of human T cells and chemical hapten exposure. MiXCR, applied by TCRdb to the RACE reads, yields one record per CDR3 protein. This table has 55,000 to 85,000 distinct CDR3 sequences, 9.8% appearing once. The input for sequencing was whole blood, taken in connection with sensitization to the hapten diphenylcyclopropenone (DPC). The sequence came from a middle-aged woman with alopecia areata. Some clones in this sample may be carry-over from other donors' samples.

The DNA for the CDR3 is TGTGCCAGCAGGGCAGGGCTGGGGGAGAACACTGAAGCTTTCTTT. Residues: CASRAGLGENTEAFF. The V call is TRBV7-9, the J call TRBJ1-1; TRBD1 is a possible D gene (5 bases). Looked up from germline, CDR1 is SEHNR and CDR2 is FQNEAQ (reference sequence). Trimming left V 6 bases short and J 1 base short, with 15 bases between. The CDR3 spans 15 residues.